By share, the clone carrying this T cell receptor beta chain counts as medium-sized (0.01 to 0.1%). No antigen is known for it. Germline CDR1 is MDHEN and CDR2 is SYDVKM. V lost 10 bases and J lost 1, with 11 bases in between. The CDR3 consists of 13 residues. Each library started from roughly 15 ng of total RNA using the QIAseq Immune Repertoire TCR panel. One entry per CDR3 protein results from TCRdb running MiXCR on the reads. The sample yields hundreds of distinct CDR3 sequences, approximately 8.1% seen once. This sample is part of a study of circulating CD8 cells and anti-PD-1 response in melanoma. As for the study in general: Non-responders showed stable or progressive disease; responders showed complete or partial response. General study findings and limits: No tumor material was available, so peptide assays assessed reactivity.

Live CD3+CD8+TCRalphabeta+ cells were sorted into four subsets by PD-1 and/or TIGIT. Sequencing used CD8+ T cells from PBMCs, obtained at baseline or after one month of anti-PD-1 therapy (not recorded which). V usage is TRBV28 and J usage is TRBJ1-5; D is uncertain. The receptor was derived from a human donor with melanoma. The CDR3 reads CATDFGSNQPQHF. CDR3 coding DNA: TGTGCCACCGACTTCGGGAGCAATCAGCCCCAGCATTTT.